This TCR beta chain was found in a study of Tregs in tolerant kidney transplant recipients. Unstimulated regulatory T cells (CD4+CD25+CD127-), CD4+CD25- non-regulatory cells, CD4 and CD8 cells were FACS-sorted from thawed PBMCs. Remarks on this clone: Its antigen remains unknown.

V lost 2 bases to trimming and J lost 1 base, with 12 bases between them. Germline V gene sequence: CDR1 MNHEY, CDR2 SMNVEV (reference sequence). CDR3 length equals 15 residues. Study-wide results and caveats: Few patients were studied, so findings need validation in larger groups.

TCRdb's copy holds only in-frame clones and misses some; the assay was immunoSEQ multiplex PCR. The table has around 74,000 clones, 95% to 98% seen once. This TCR was recovered from a human donor who received a combined kidney and bone marrow transplant. This chain uses TRBV27 with TRBJ2-7; the D gene is possibly TRBD2 (6 bases). The source material was CD4+ T cells from blood, sampled before the transplant. In nucleotides, the CDR3 is TGTGCCAGCAGTTTACTCGGGAGCCCGTCCTACGAGCAGTACTTC. It yields the protein CASSLLGSPSYEQYF.